The rows below give T cell receptor beta chains drawn from one sample of a study of technical replicates of blood from a few donors. Only in-frame clones appear in the TCRdb table, and some are missing; sequencing was by immunoSEQ multiplex PCR. The table shows more than 75,000 clones, with 94% occurring only once. Sequenced: T cells isolated from PBMCs. Every receptor here comes from a human donor in good health. CDR3s include the opening cysteine and the closing phenylalanine or tryptophan. D genes are given only for firm matches. Clone size is not always given. Where it is, it says once, few, many or a class for expanded clones.

CDR3 DNA: TGTGCCAGCAGCACCCCGACTAGCGGGGGGGCCCCCACAGATACGCAGTATTTT; CDR3 protein: CASSTPTSGGAPTDTQYF; D gene: TRBD2; CDR3 length: 18; clone size: NA; V gene: TRBV7-2; J gene: TRBJ2-3
CDR3 DNA: TGTGCCAGCAGCGTAGTAGTGGCAGATACGCAGTATTTT; CDR3 protein: CASSVVVADTQYF; D gene: NA; CDR3 length: 13; clone size: NA; V gene: TRBV9; J gene: TRBJ2-3
CDR3 DNA: TGTGCCAGTAGTATCAGTCTCTCTAGCTCCTACGAGCAGTACTTC; CDR3 protein: CASSISLSSSYEQYF; D gene: NA; CDR3 length: 15; clone size: NA; V gene: TRBV19; J gene: TRBJ2-7
CDR3 DNA: TGTGCCAGCAGCTTGCAGGGGGTATCCTACGAGCAGTACTTC; CDR3 protein: CASSLQGVSYEQYF; D gene: TRBD1; CDR3 length: 14; clone size: NA; V gene: TRBV5-4; J gene: TRBJ2-7
CDR3 DNA: TGTGCCCCAGGGCGGGGGAAGGGCACTGAAGCTTTCTTT; CDR3 protein: CAPGRGKGTEAFF; D gene: NA; CDR3 length: 13; clone size: NA; V gene: TRBV27; J gene: TRBJ1-1
CDR3 DNA: TGTGCCAGTAGTTTAGGCGGAGGAATCACCTACGAGCAGTACTTC; CDR3 protein: CASSLGGGITYEQYF; D gene: NA; CDR3 length: 15; clone size: NA; V gene: TRBV19; J gene: TRBJ2-7
CDR3 DNA: TGTGCCAGCAGAGGGAGGTTTCAGATTTACCATGAGCAGTTCTTC; CDR3 protein: CASRGRFQIYHEQFF; D gene: NA; CDR3 length: 15; clone size: once; V gene: TRBV6-6; J gene: TRBJ2-1
CDR3 DNA: TGTGCCAGCAGCCCAGGGCTAGCGGGGGGGCAAGAGACCCAGTACTTC; CDR3 protein: CASSPGLAGGQETQYF; D gene: TRBD2; CDR3 length: 16; clone size: NA; V gene: TRBV7-6; J gene: TRBJ2-5
CDR3 DNA: TGCAGCGTTCCCGGGACAGGGTTCGCTGAAGCTTTCTTT; CDR3 protein: CSVPGTGFAEAFF; D gene: TRBD1; CDR3 length: 13; clone size: once; V gene: TRBV29-1; J gene: TRBJ1-1
CDR3 DNA: TGTGCCTCGAGTTTATTAGGACAGGGCCCCTACGAGCAGTACTTC; CDR3 protein: CASSLLGQGPYEQYF; D gene: TRBD1; CDR3 length: 15; clone size: NA; V gene: TRBV28; J gene: TRBJ2-7
CDR3 DNA: TGTGCCAGTCGAACAGACAGGGCCCTGAACACTGAAGCTTTCTTT; CDR3 protein: CASRTDRALNTEAFF; D gene: TRBD1; CDR3 length: 15; clone size: NA; V gene: TRBV19; J gene: TRBJ1-1
CDR3 DNA: TGTGCCAGTAGTATAGGTAATAGCGGGATCACAGATACGCAGTATTTT; CDR3 protein: CASSIGNSGITDTQYF; D gene: TRBD2; CDR3 length: 16; clone size: NA; V gene: TRBV19; J gene: TRBJ2-3
CDR3 DNA: TGTGCCAGCAGCTTAGCCAGCGGGGGGGCGTCCCCAGATACGCAGTATTTT; CDR3 protein: CASSLASGGASPDTQYF; D gene: TRBD2; CDR3 length: 17; clone size: NA; V gene: TRBV7-9; J gene: TRBJ2-3
CDR3 DNA: TGCGCCAGCAGCCAAGCGGGTGGAGGGGTCTACGAGCAGTACTTC; CDR3 protein: CASSQAGGGVYEQYF; D gene: NA; CDR3 length: 15; clone size: NA; V gene: TRBV4-1; J gene: TRBJ2-7
CDR3 DNA: TGTGCCAGCAGTGTCTCTTCCTCTGAAGCTTTCTTT; CDR3 protein: CASSVSSSEAFF; D gene: NA; CDR3 length: 12; clone size: few; V gene: TRBV2; J gene: TRBJ1-1
CDR3 DNA: TGTGCCAGCAGTTTCCGGACACGCGCTGAAGCTTTCTTT; CDR3 protein: CASSFRTRAEAFF; D gene: NA; CDR3 length: 13; clone size: NA; V gene: TRBV27; J gene: TRBJ1-1
CDR3 DNA: TGTGCCTGGAACGGGGAGTTATACGAGCAGTACTTC; CDR3 protein: CAWNGELYEQYF; D gene: NA; CDR3 length: 12; clone size: NA; V gene: TRBV30; J gene: TRBJ2-7
CDR3 DNA: TGTGCCTGGAGTGTACAGGGGGCTGGAGGCTACACCTTC; CDR3 protein: CAWSVQGAGGYTF; D gene: TRBD1; CDR3 length: 13; clone size: NA; V gene: TRBV30; J gene: TRBJ1-2
CDR3 DNA: TGCGCCAGCAGCCGTCCCTCCGGCGAGCAGTACTTC; CDR3 protein: CASSRPSGEQYF; D gene: NA; CDR3 length: 12; clone size: NA; V gene: TRBV5-1; J gene: TRBJ2-7
CDR3 DNA: TGTGCCAGCAGTGCCTCTAGAGTTCAGTTCTTC; CDR3 protein: CASSASRVQFF; D gene: NA; CDR3 length: 11; clone size: NA; V gene: TRBV25-1; J gene: TRBJ2-1
CDR3 DNA: TGTGCCATCAGTGAGGGACAGGGCAGTCAGCCCCAGCATTTT; CDR3 protein: CAISEGQGSQPQHF; D gene: TRBD1; CDR3 length: 14; clone size: NA; V gene: TRBV10-3; J gene: TRBJ1-5
CDR3 DNA: TGTGCCAGCAGCGCCACCCTAGGCTCCTACAATGAGCAGTTCTTC; CDR3 protein: CASSATLGSYNEQFF; D gene: NA; CDR3 length: 15; clone size: NA; V gene: TRBV9; J gene: TRBJ2-1
CDR3 DNA: TGTGCCAGCAGACCTATCCACAGGTTCGAGCAGTACTTC; CDR3 protein: CASRPIHRFEQYF; D gene: NA; CDR3 length: 13; clone size: NA; V gene: TRBV11-2; J gene: TRBJ2-7
CDR3 DNA: TGCGCCAGCAGCTTGGATAGCGGGAGTATCTACAATGAGCAGTTCTTC; CDR3 protein: CASSLDSGSIYNEQFF; D gene: TRBD2; CDR3 length: 16; clone size: NA; V gene: TRBV5-1; J gene: TRBJ2-1
CDR3 DNA: TGTGCCAGCAGCCGGACTAGCGGTTACGAGCAGTACTTC; CDR3 protein: CASSRTSGYEQYF; D gene: TRBD2; CDR3 length: 13; clone size: NA; V gene: TRBV11-3; J gene: TRBJ2-7
CDR3 DNA: TGTGCCAGCAGTTCCACAGGGCACAACACTGAAGCTTTCTTT; CDR3 protein: CASSSTGHNTEAFF; D gene: NA; CDR3 length: 14; clone size: NA; V gene: TRBV2; J gene: TRBJ1-1
CDR3 DNA: TGTGCCAGCAGCGAGAGGACAGGGGAGAACACTGAAGCTTTCTTT; CDR3 protein: CASSERTGENTEAFF; D gene: TRBD1; CDR3 length: 15; clone size: NA; V gene: TRBV9; J gene: TRBJ1-1
CDR3 DNA: TGTGCCAGCACTATGGGGACTAGCGTGGCAGATACGCAGTATTTT; CDR3 protein: CASTMGTSVADTQYF; D gene: TRBD2; CDR3 length: 15; clone size: NA; V gene: TRBV11-3; J gene: TRBJ2-3
CDR3 DNA: TGTGCCAGCAGTGGACTAGCGAATTATGGTGAGCAGTTCTTC; CDR3 protein: CASSGLANYGEQFF; D gene: TRBD2; CDR3 length: 14; clone size: NA; V gene: TRBV6-1; J gene: TRBJ2-1
CDR3 DNA: TGTGCCAGCAGCTCGCCCCGACAGTTCCCCTCGGATTACGAGCAGTACTTC; CDR3 protein: CASSSPRQFPSDYEQYF; D gene: NA; CDR3 length: 17; clone size: NA; V gene: TRBV7-6; J gene: TRBJ2-7
CDR3 DNA: TGTGCCAGCAGCCCTTGGGGACAGCTTTTTGGCGGGGAGCTGTTTTTT; CDR3 protein: CASSPWGQLFGGELFF; D gene: TRBD1; CDR3 length: 16; clone size: NA; V gene: TRBV14; J gene: TRBJ2-2
CDR3 DNA: TGTGCCAGCAGCTGGGGGGACAGGGGTTACGCCGGGGAGCTGTTTTTT; CDR3 protein: CASSWGDRGYAGELFF; D gene: TRBD1; CDR3 length: 16; clone size: NA; V gene: TRBV5-6; J gene: TRBJ2-2
CDR3 DNA: TGTGCCAGCAGCTTAAAATCGTACGAGCAGTACTTC; CDR3 protein: CASSLKSYEQYF; D gene: NA; CDR3 length: 12; clone size: NA; V gene: TRBV7-2; J gene: TRBJ2-7
CDR3 DNA: TGTGCCAGTAGGACGCAGGGGCGAGGCTATGGCTACACCTTC; CDR3 protein: CASRTQGRGYGYTF; D gene: NA; CDR3 length: 14; clone size: NA; V gene: TRBV19; J gene: TRBJ1-2
CDR3 DNA: TGTGCCAGCAGGGACCAGGGGTTCGGCGGGGAGCTGTTTTTT; CDR3 protein: CASRDQGFGGELFF; D gene: NA; CDR3 length: 14; clone size: NA; V gene: TRBV25-1; J gene: TRBJ2-2
CDR3 DNA: TGTGCCAGCAAGTTGTCGGGGGGCTTCAACTATGGCTACACCTTC; CDR3 protein: CASKLSGGFNYGYTF; D gene: NA; CDR3 length: 15; clone size: NA; V gene: TRBV5-5; J gene: TRBJ1-2
CDR3 DNA: TGTGCCATCAGTGAGGGGGGCCCTAGGGCTGGCTACACCTTC; CDR3 protein: CAISEGGPRAGYTF; D gene: NA; CDR3 length: 14; clone size: NA; V gene: TRBV10-3; J gene: TRBJ1-2
CDR3 DNA: TGTGCCAGTAGTATAGTTAGCCCCAACGGCTACAATGAGCAGTTCTTC; CDR3 protein: CASSIVSPNGYNEQFF; D gene: NA; CDR3 length: 16; clone size: NA; V gene: TRBV19; J gene: TRBJ2-1